These 15 T cell receptor beta chains share one sample of origin, sequenced in a study of regulatory T cells in long-lasting Graves disease. Time point defined: persistent/refractory GD, antithyroid drugs over 5 years with positive TRAb. Isolated PBMC RNA provided the starting material for the TCR library. Arm-PCR with iRepertoire HTBI primers amplified the CDR3 regions for these TCR beta libraries. TCRdb re-called the multiplex PCR reads through MiXCR, storing one row per CDR3 protein. The table lists roughly 400,000 distinct CDR3 sequences, 21% of them singletons. Source: peripheral blood mononuclear cells (PBMCs), taken when the disease was refractory, from a patient treated with antithyroid drugs. These receptors were collected from a female donor with Graves disease.

Worth noting for this clonotype: The conserved phenylalanine or tryptophan is not found at the CDR3 terminus, so this likely reflects a read error. The DNA is omitted, as the CDR3 cannot be located on it reliably, and the CDR3 follows TCRdb's listing. The CDR3 loop reads CASSYSGG. This rearrangement joins TRBV6-5 to TRBJ2-7; the D call of TRBD1 is as the table states it, not checked on the DNA. 8 amino acids form the CDR3, both terminal residues included. Germline assignment: CDR1 MNHEY and CDR2 SVGAGI.

The sample holds many counts of this clonotype. This chain connects TRBV27 to TRBJ2-2, with D tentatively TRBD1 or TRBD2 (5 bases each). Trimming left V 2 bases short and J 4 bases short, with 11 bases between. The germline gives CDR1 MNHEY, CDR2 SMNVEV (reference sequence). The CDR3 sequence is 15 residues long. In DNA, the CDR3 is TGTGCCAGCAGTTTAGGTGGGACCATCACCGGGGAGCTGTTTTTT. Its translation: CASSLGGTITGELFF.

The V and J genes are TRBV6-1 and TRBJ2-7; 9 bases line up with TRBD1. The germline V gene has CDR1 MNHNS and CDR2 SASEGT. The CDR3 spans 17 residues. With 3 bases clipped from V and 4 bases from J, the junction kept 13 bases outside the gene matches. The CDR3 here is CASSDPGQGGRRYEQYF. As DNA, the CDR3 is TGTGCCAGCAGTGATCCGGGACAGGGTGGAAGAAGGTACGAGCAGTACTTC.

The V and J genes are TRBV20-1 and TRBJ1-1; the D is unclear. Trimming pared 2 bases from V and 7 bases from J, leaving 11 bases between. The CDR3 consists of 12 residues. The germline V gene encodes CDR1 DFQATT and CDR2 SNEGSKA (reference sequence). The CDR3 spells CSARNRQIEAFF. CDR3 bases: TGCAGTGCTAGAAACAGACAAATTGAAGCTTTCTTT.

J is TRBJ1-1 and V is TRBV20-1; 8 nucleotides match TRBD1. The germline CDR1 and CDR2 sequences are DFQATT and SNEGSKA (reference sequence). This CDR3 has 13 residues. J gave up 2 bases and V 1 base, and 0 bases lay outside the gene matches. DNA of the CDR3: TGCAGTGCTAGAGCAGGGGGCAACACTGAAGCTTTCTTT. It is translated as CSARAGGNTEAFF.

This chain connects TRBV4-1 to TRBJ1-5; 7 nucleotides line up with TRBD1. Per germline, CDR1 MGHRA and CDR2 YSYEKL. The V segment lost 1 base and the J segment 6 bases; nucleotides outside the gene matches: 3. The CDR3 spans 14 residues. The CDR3 bases are TGCGCCAGCAGCCAAGTTACAGGGGTTCAGCCCCAGCATTTT. Translated: CASSQVTGVQPQHF.

Here the CDR3 reads CSADPPVAESSYEQYF. In nucleotides, the CDR3 is TGCAGTGCGGACCCCCCGGTAGCGGAAAGCTCCTACGAGCAGTACTTC. The chain uses TRBV20-1 and TRBJ2-7; possible D gene TRBD2, 6 bases. Germline V gives CDR1 DFQATT, CDR2 SNEGSKA (reference sequence). CDR3 size: 16 residues. Trimming left V 6 bases short and J 0 bases short, with 21 bases between.

On this clonotype itself: A read error may be the cause here, since a much bigger clone is one base away. The V call is TRBV6-1, the J call TRBJ2-7, with D perhaps TRBD1 or TRBD2 (5 bases each). The CDR3 runs 12 residues. CDR1 MNHNS and CDR2 SASEGT come from the germline V gene. Trimming shortened V by 10 bases and J by 6 bases, and 16 bases separated the two germline ends. CDR3 in amino acids: CATSPGTCEQYF. The CDR3 DNA follows: TGTGCCACCTCGCCAGGGACCTGCGAGCAGTACTTC.

This clonotype was recorded only once. The chain recombines TRBV5-1 with TRBJ2-1; 8 bases agree with TRBD1. Germline V lookup: CDR1 SGHRS, CDR2 YFSETQ. V shed 2 bases, J shed 9 bases, and the junction held 7 bases outside the gene matches. The CDR3 spans 14 residues. CDR3 coding DNA: TGCGCCAGCAGCTTAGCGGACAGGGCCGGTGAGCAGTTCTTC. Its protein is CASSLADRAGEQFF. Supplemented by reference TRBV5-1 and TRBJ2-1, the full variable domain reads KAGVTQTPRYLIKTRGQQVTLSCSPISGHRSVSWYQQTPGQGLQFLFEYFSETQRNKGNFPGRFSGRQFSNSRSEMNVSTLELGDSALYLCASSLADRAGEQFFGPGTRLTVL.

There are a few counts of this clonotype. The rearrangement links TRBV3-1 to TRBJ1-1, with D perhaps matching TRBD1 (5 bases). The CDR3 consists of 13 residues. V was cut by 2 bases and J by 4 bases, with 8 bases left in between. Germline V gene data show CDR1 as LGHDT and CDR2 as YNNKEL (reference sequence). CDR3 sequence reads: CASSQQGLTEAFF. The CDR3 nucleotides are TGTGCCAGCAGCCAACAGGGACTCACTGAAGCTTTCTTT.

The chain uses TRBV7-9 and TRBJ1-3; the match to TRBD1 covers 12 bases. Germline loops: CDR1 SEHNR, CDR2 FQNEAQ (reference sequence). V dropped 3 bases and J dropped 3; count of bases not matched to a gene: 3. The CDR3 length is 16 residues. The CDR3 loop is CASSFGTGGVGNTIYF. CDR3 sequence (DNA): TGTGCCAGCAGCTTTGGGACAGGGGGCGTTGGAAACACCATATATTTT. Complete variable domain (other parts from reference TRBV7-9 and TRBJ1-3): DTGVSQNPRHKITKRGQNVTFRCDPISEHNRLYWYRQTLGQGPEFLTYFQNEAQLEKSRLLSDRFSAERPKGSFSTLEIQRTEQGDSAMYLCASSFGTGGVGNTIYFGEGSWLTVV.

This clonotype turned up a few times. The chain joins TRBV27 to TRBJ1-2; a possible D gene is TRBD1 (6 bases). This CDR3 has 14 residues. Germline CDR1 and CDR2: MNHEY and SMNVEV (reference sequence). Deletions cut 2 bases from V and 4 bases from J, with 11 bases between. In DNA form, the CDR3 reads TGTGCCAGCAGTTTACTGGGGGCCGGCTATGGCTACACCTTC. This sequence encodes CASSLLGAGYGYTF.

This clonotype was detected many times. The rearrangement uses TRBV27 and TRBJ1-1; D unresolved. The CDR3 loop spans 17 amino acids. The V gene's germline CDR1 is MNHEY and CDR2 SMNVEV (reference sequence). V gave up 3 bases and J gave up 0 bases, with 17 bases separating them. CDR3 region: CASSFTYTRGMNTEAFF. CDR3 coding DNA: TGTGCCAGCAGTTTTACCTATACGCGCGGGATGAACACTGAAGCTTTCTTT.

The count of this clonotype is one. This chain links TRBV4-1 with TRBJ1-2, with TRBD1 as a possible D gene (6 bases). The germline gives CDR1 MGHRA, CDR2 YSYEKL. Trimming removed 8 bases at V and 4 bases at J, with 17 bases between. The CDR3 totals 14 residues. The CDR3 sequence is CASGASGTIYGYTF. For the CDR3, the DNA is TGCGCCAGCGGAGCCTCTGGGACAATCTATGGCTACACCTTC.

The CDR3 loop is CASSQDSGTTSGRGEQYF. DNA for the CDR3: TGTGCCAGCAGCCAAGATTCGGGAACGACTAGCGGGAGGGGGGAGCAGTACTTC. V and J are TRBV4-2 and TRBJ2-7; 14 bases agree with TRBD2. CDR1 and CDR2 (germline): LGHNA, YNFKEQ. The CDR3 totals 18 residues. V was clipped by 0 bases and J by 7 bases; unmatched bases: 11.